The clone carrying this TCR beta chain was recorded many times. The antigen is undetermined. This sample is drawn from a study of T cells in Graves' hyperthyroidism and ophthalmopathy. General study results and limits: Peripheral blood also featured most of the thyroid clonotypes expanded above 0.001.

Looked up from germline, CDR1 is DFQATT and CDR2 is SNEGSKA (reference sequence). Unmatched junction bases numbered 2, after V lost 4 bases and J lost 3 bases. The length of the CDR3 is 12 residues. TCR beta CDR3 sequences were amplified from RNA transcripts. The HTBI primer set drove a first-round RT-PCR of the TCR CDR3. TCRdb reprocessed the multiplex PCR reads with MiXCR, giving one entry per CDR3 protein. Here the sample spans 700,000 or so distinct CDR3 sequences, about 17% being singletons. V is TRBV20-1 and J is TRBJ1-1; 7 positions agree with TRBD1. Sequences were obtained from blood. The sequence was collected from a man aged 18 to 30 with Graves' hyperthyroidism. The CDR3 region has the DNA TGCAGTGCTACCGACAGGGACACTGAAGCTTTCTTT. It is translated as CSATDRDTEAFF.